The following is a TCR beta chain sequence with its context. This entry belongs to a study of shared clonotypes between healthy human individuals. CDR1 is SNHLY and CDR2 is FYNNEI in the germline V gene. The CDR3 covers 13 residues. Trimming took off 2 bases at V and 6 bases at J, with 7 bases between the two ends. This was a deep-level run. Profiled with immunoSEQ multiplex PCR; TCRdb holds only in-frame clones, not every one. The sample holds roughly 2,300,000 clones, less than 95% seen once. Naive CD4+ cells were CD45RA-selected; the remaining cells were memory. The sequenced sample was naive CD4+ T cells from PBMCs. The subset is: CD45RA+ positively selected. This TCR derives from a man younger than 30 in good health. Some clones in this sample may be carry-over from other donors' samples. The rearrangement uses TRBV2 and TRBJ2-2; D perhaps matches TRBD2 (6 bases). The CDR3 here is CASSEWGAGELFF. For the CDR3, the DNA is TGTGCCAGCAGTGAATGGGGGGCCGGGGAGCTGTTTTTT.